A single sample gave rise to the 31 T cell receptor beta chains below, sequenced in a study of shared clonotypes between healthy human individuals. Assay used: immunoSEQ multiplex PCR; TCRdb lists only in-frame clones, some missing. This table has 2,500,000 or so clones, more than 85% appearing once. The specimen was naive CD4+ T cells from PBMCs. Subset of the sample: CD45RA+ positively selected. The receptors shown here come from a man aged 18 to 30 in good health. Some clones in this sample may be carry-over from other donors' samples.

The J gene is TRBJ1-2, the V gene TRBV7-2; weak D call: TRBD1 (5 bases). The CDR3 totals 16 residues. V lost 5 bases and J 2 bases, leaving 18 bases between the germline ends. Germline lookup yields CDR1 SGHTA and CDR2 FQGNSA. The CDR3 is CASSPAGFGTNYGYTF. CDR3 nucleotide sequence: TGTGCCAGCAGCCCCGCAGGGTTCGGCACAAACTATGGCTACACCTTC.

This chain connects TRBV6-1 to TRBJ2-1, with 12 bases lining up with TRBD1. This CDR3 comprises 14 residues. The V gene end was trimmed by 3 bases and the J gene end by 12 bases; junction bases not matched to a gene: 6. Germline V gene lookup returns CDR1 MNHNS and CDR2 SASEGT. The CDR3 nucleotides read TGTGCCAGCAGTGAGAGGGACAGGGGGCACTGGCAGTTCTTC. This encodes CASSERDRGHWQFF.

The gene calls are TRBV7-8 and TRBJ2-7, with D possibly TRBD1 on 7 matching bases. Trimming took off 3 bases at V and 1 base at J, with 13 bases between the two ends. The CDR3 totals 15 residues. Per germline, CDR1 SGHVS and CDR2 FQNEAQ. The CDR3 here is CASSFRGALSYEQYF. As DNA, the CDR3 is TGTGCCAGCAGCTTCAGGGGGGCGTTATCCTACGAGCAGTACTTC.

Details on this clone: The same CDR3 is also encoded by other DNA sequences in this sample. The rearrangement links TRBV28 to TRBJ2-1; TRBD1 aligns across 7 bases. V dropped 4 bases and J dropped 0; count of bases not matched to a gene: 3. This CDR3 region has 15 residues. The germline CDR1 and CDR2 sequences are MDHEN and SYDVKM. CDR3 DNA: TGTGCCAGCAGTTCGACAGGGAGCTCCTACAATGAGCAGTTCTTC. As protein: CASSSTGSSYNEQFF. Drawing the rest from reference TRBV28 and TRBJ2-1, the complete variable domain is DVKVTQSSRYLVKRTGEKVFLECVQDMDHENMFWYRQDPGLGLRLIYFSYDVKMKEKGDIPEGYSVSREKKERFSLILESASTNQTSMYLCASSSTGSSYNEQFFGPGTRLTVL.

This clone was recorded only once. The chain employs TRBV9 and TRBJ2-2; 7 nucleotides align to TRBD2. The J segment lost 2 bases and the V segment lost 7 bases, leaving 14 bases of the junction unmatched. CDR3 length: 17 amino acids. The germline V gene has CDR1 SGDLS and CDR2 YYNGEE. CDR3 loop: CASASRGGGSNTGELFF. The CDR3 DNA reads TGTGCCAGCGCCTCCCGTGGGGGGGGATCCAACACCGGGGAGCTGTTTTTT.

This clone turned up a few times. The sample has other DNA sequences that encode this CDR3 too. The chain combines TRBV29-1 with TRBJ1-1; possible D gene TRBD1, 5 bases. The germline V gene has CDR1 SQVTM and CDR2 ANQGSEA. Trimming took 6 bases from V and 1 from J, leaving 9 bases between them. The CDR3 sequence is 12 residues long. The CDR3, as DNA: TGCAGCGTCGCCCAGGGGAACACTGAAGCTTTCTTT. This translates into CSVAQGNTEAFF.

The V and J genes are TRBV29-1 and TRBJ2-7, with D unresolved. Trimming shortened V by 4 bases and J by 5 bases, and 12 bases separated the two germline ends. The CDR3 is made up of 12 amino acids. Germline V gives CDR1 SQVTM, CDR2 ANQGSEA. The CDR3 loop reads CSVGVIGHEQYF. In DNA, the CDR3 is TGCAGCGTTGGGGTGATTGGGCACGAGCAGTACTTC.

The rearrangement uses TRBV18 and TRBJ1-1, with unresolved D. The CDR3 is 16 residues long. Trimming removed 3 bases at V and 0 bases at J, with 14 bases between. Germline V gives CDR1 KGHSH, CDR2 LQKENI. The CDR3 here is CASSPHPPKMNTEAFF. CDR3 nucleotide sequence: TGTGCCAGCTCACCCCACCCACCGAAAATGAACACTGAAGCTTTCTTT.

The chain couples TRBV5-4 to TRBJ2-3, with TRBD2 identical over 14 bases. This CDR3 is built from 16 residues. V dropped 4 bases and J dropped 3; count of bases not matched to a gene: 4. In germline, CDR1 is SGHNT, CDR2 YYREEE (reference sequence). Here the CDR3 DNA reads TGTGCCAGCAGCGCGGGACTAGCGGGAGTAACAGATACGCAGTATTTT. This gives the protein CASSAGLAGVTDTQYF.

Concerning this clone: This specimen includes other DNA sequences encoding the same CDR3. The V gene is TRBV5-1, the J gene TRBJ1-5; TRBD1 might be the D (6 bases). The CDR3 extends over 13 amino acids. Per germline, CDR1 SGHRS and CDR2 YFSETQ. Deletions cut 0 bases from V and 7 bases from J, with 8 bases between. CDR3 nucleotides: TGCGCCAGCAGCTTGGGACAGGACCAGCCCCAGCATTTT. It is translated as CASSLGQDQPQHF. The complete variable domain, with remaining parts taken from reference TRBV5-1 and TRBJ1-5, reads KAGVTQTPRYLIKTRGQQVTLSCSPISGHRSVSWYQQTPGQGLQFLFEYFSETQRNKGNFPGRFSGRQFSNSRSEMNVSTLELGDSALYLCASSLGQDQPQHFGDGTRLSIL.

The rearrangement uses TRBV19 and TRBJ2-7, with D possibly matching TRBD1 (6 bases). With 4 bases removed from V and 4 bases from J, the gap between germline ends came to 29 bases. The CDR3 extends over 19 amino acids. Germline V gene data show CDR1 as LNHDA and CDR2 as SQIVND (reference sequence). The CDR3 DNA reads as TGTGCCAGTAGTACCCAGGGCCCAGGGGACCACCCCGTCCCATACGAGCAGTACTTC. Its translation is CASSTQGPGDHPVPYEQYF.

The count of this clone is one. V usage is TRBV5-4 and J usage is TRBJ1-4; D is undetermined. The CDR3 length is 16 residues. Germline CDR1 reads SGHNT; CDR2 reads YYREEE (reference sequence). Deletions cut 4 bases from V and 0 bases from J, with 13 bases between. CDR3 DNA: TGTGCCAGCAGCCGGTCGAAGAAGGCAACTAATGAAAAACTGTTTTTT. This sequence encodes CASSRSKKATNEKLFF.

V gene TRBV30 combines with J gene TRBJ2-7; 14 positions agree with TRBD2. The germline V gene encodes CDR1 GTSNPN and CDR2 SVGIG (reference sequence). The length of the CDR3 is 17 residues. V dropped 3 bases and J dropped 2; count of bases not matched to a gene: 9. The CDR3 DNA follows: TGTGCCTGGAGGCCTGCGGGACTAGCGGGGGCAACCTACGAGCAGTACTTC. Encoded protein: CAWRPAGLAGATYEQYF.

This clone has just one count. The chain employs TRBV5-1 and TRBJ2-2, with a weak D call TRBD2 (6 bases). Germline V gene data show CDR1 as SGHRS and CDR2 as YFSETQ. V was shortened by 0 bases and J by 4 bases, with 10 bases between the two germline ends. The CDR3 sequence is 15 residues long. CDR3 DNA: TGCGCCAGCAGCTTGGACGGGAGCCGCACCGGGGAGCTGTTTTTT. This encodes CASSLDGSRTGELFF.

The chain employs TRBV4-1 and TRBJ2-1, with 12 bases fitting TRBD2. The CDR3 totals 18 residues. Trimming cost V 4 bases and J 0 bases; bases outside gene matches: 7. Germline assignment: CDR1 MGHRA and CDR2 YSYEKL. The CDR3 here is CASSRRTSGMISYNEQFF. CDR3 nucleotide sequence: TGCGCCAGCAGCCGGCGGACTAGCGGGATGATCTCCTACAATGAGCAGTTCTTC.

The V call is TRBV7-3, the J call TRBJ2-7; TRBD2 agrees at 8 bases. Germline V CDR1 and CDR2: SGHTA, FQGTGA. The CDR3 length is 14 residues. V lost 1 base, J lost 6 bases, and 5 bases stayed unmatched. CDR3 region: CASSLSGLASEQYF. CDR3 nucleotides: TGTGCCAGCAGCTTAAGTGGACTAGCATCCGAGCAGTACTTC. The full variable domain, in which reference TRBV7-3 and TRBJ2-7 provide the parts outside the CDR3, is GAGVSQTPSNKVTEKGKYVELRCDPISGHTALYWYRQSLGQGPEFLIYFQGTGAADDSGLPNDRFFAVRPEGSVSTLKIQRTERGDSAVYLCASSLSGLASEQYFGPGTRLTVT.

The chain links TRBV6-1 to TRBJ2-5; 10 nucleotides align to TRBD2. The V gene's germline CDR1 is MNHNS and CDR2 SASEGT. This CDR3 has 18 residues. V gave up 1 base and J gave up 2 bases; unmatched junction bases: 10. CDR3 in DNA: TGTGCCAGCAGTGAAGGCTCCCCCTGGACTAGCGGTCAAGAGACCCAGTACTTC. Encoded protein: CASSEGSPWTSGQETQYF.

The chain recombines TRBV2 with TRBJ2-5, with D possibly being TRBD1 or TRBD2 (5 bases each). V was trimmed by 6 bases and J by 5 bases, leaving 16 bases between them. Germline V gives CDR1 SNHLY, CDR2 FYNNEI. The CDR3 runs 14 residues. Written as DNA, the CDR3 is TGTGCCAGCAGCCCGGGGCCCCGTACGGAGACCCAGTACTTC. Protein sequence: CASSPGPRTETQYF.

The V gene is TRBV6-5, the J gene TRBJ2-7, with 7 bases fitting TRBD2. CDR1 and CDR2 (germline): MNHEY, SVGAGI. J gave up 3 bases and V 7 bases, and 6 bases lay outside the gene matches. The CDR3 consists of 13 residues. The CDR3 DNA sequence: TGTGCCAGCAAGCGGGGCACAAACTACGAGCAGTACTTC. Amino acids: CASKRGTNYEQYF.

The V and J genes are TRBV6-1 and TRBJ2-2; 13 bases fit TRBD2. CDR3 length equals 15 residues. CDR1 and CDR2 from the germline V gene are MNHNS and SASEGT. V lost 6 bases and J lost 6; bases outside the gene matches: 4. The CDR3 region has the DNA TGTGCCAGCAGGGAGACTAGCGGGAGGCCCGGGGAGCTGTTTTTT. It is translated as CASRETSGRPGELFF.

The chain has TRBV9 and TRBJ2-5; 8 positions agree with TRBD1. This CDR3 has 15 amino acids. The trim removed 2 bases at V and 7 bases at J, leaving 10 bases unmatched. Germline CDR1 and CDR2: SGDLS and YYNGEE. CDR3 nucleotides: TGTGCCAGCAGCGTGACAGGGGATGAGGTCGGGACCCAGTACTTC. Its protein is CASSVTGDEVGTQYF.

This chain connects TRBV5-1 to TRBJ2-7, with D perhaps TRBD1 (6 bases). Trimming cost V 4 bases and J 7 bases, with 18 bases left between them. CDR1 and CDR2 from the germline V gene are SGHRS and YFSETQ. The CDR3 is 14 residues long. CDR3 nucleotide sequence: TGCGCCAGCAGCCCCGGCAGGGGACGTGGAGAGCAGTACTTC. Protein product: CASSPGRGRGEQYF.

The chain is built from TRBV10-1 and TRBJ2-1; D remains unclear. From germline, CDR1 is WNHNN and CDR2 SYGVQD (reference sequence). CDR3 length equals 14 residues. V lost 4 bases, J lost 7 bases, and 14 bases lay in between. CDR3 protein: CASSGLGSRNEQFF. The CDR3 DNA reads as TGCGCCAGCAGTGGCCTAGGGTCCAGGAATGAGCAGTTCTTC.

The chain joins TRBV4-1 to TRBJ2-7, with 14 bases that match TRBD2. The V gene's germline CDR1 is MGHRA and CDR2 YSYEKL. V shed 3 bases and J 5 bases; nucleotides not matched to a gene: 6. CDR3 size: 16 residues. The CDR3 region has the DNA TGCGCCAGCAGCCAGCTTCGGGGACTAGCGGGAGACGAGCAGTACTTC. Amino acid sequence: CASSQLRGLAGDEQYF.

J is TRBJ2-7 and V is TRBV27; D possibly matches TRBD1 or TRBD2 (5 bases each). Germline CDR1 reads MNHEY; CDR2 reads SMNVEV (reference sequence). The V end was cut by 3 bases, the J end by 6 bases, with 12 bases between. The CDR3 has 13 residues. The CDR3 DNA reads as TGTGCCAGCAGTTTGCTGGGGGAATCCGAGCAGTACTTC. Translated: CASSLLGESEQYF.

The chain uses TRBV10-2 and TRBJ2-7; D gene uncertain. Trimming took off 6 bases at V and 5 bases at J, with 17 bases between the two ends. The germline gives CDR1 WSHSY, CDR2 SAAADI. This CDR3 comprises 14 residues. The CDR3 nucleotides read TGCGCCAGCAGGACCGGACCCCAATATAACGAGCAGTACTTC. Residues: CASRTGPQYNEQYF.

The chain recombines TRBV7-2 with TRBJ2-5, with D possibly being TRBD2 (6 bases). Germline V lookup: CDR1 SGHTA, CDR2 FQGNSA. Between the trimmed V and J ends, which lost 7 bases and 5 bases, there was a span of 20 bases. This CDR3 has 15 residues. This CDR3 is CASTWGPSDWETQYF. The CDR3 DNA reads as TGTGCCAGCACCTGGGGCCCTAGCGACTGGGAGACCCAGTACTTC.

The chain joins TRBV7-9 to TRBJ2-3; no firm D call. Germline V gives CDR1 SEHNR, CDR2 FQNEAQ (reference sequence). CDR3 length: 15 residues. With 5 bases removed from V and 6 bases from J, the gap between germline ends came to 18 bases. This CDR3 is CASSPLSAPRDTQYF. The DNA for the CDR3 is TGTGCCAGCAGCCCTCTCTCTGCCCCACGTGATACGCAGTATTTT.

The CDR3 nucleotides read TGCGCCAGCAGCTTGGCCGCCAGCCGGAGCTCCTACGAGCAGTACTTC. It yields the protein CASSLAASRSSYEQYF. The V gene is TRBV5-1, the J gene TRBJ2-7; D gene unclear. Trimming took off 0 bases at V and 0 bases at J, with 13 bases between the two ends. Per the germline V gene, CDR1 is SGHRS and CDR2 is YFSETQ. This CDR3 spans 16 amino acids.

The chain uses TRBV5-1 and TRBJ1-2; 8 bases map to TRBD1. V shed 1 base and J 5 bases; nucleotides not matched to a gene: 13. The germline CDR1 and CDR2 sequences are SGHRS and YFSETQ. The CDR3 extends over 17 amino acids. CDR3 protein: CASSLTGGTGKTYGYTF. The CDR3 DNA follows: TGCGCCAGCAGCTTGACGGGCGGGACAGGCAAAACGTATGGCTACACCTTC.

CDR3 nucleotide sequence: TGTGCCAGCAGCCAATCCGGGACTAGCGCTACTCTCGAGCAGTACTTC. Translated, it gives CASSQSGTSATLEQYF. The J gene is TRBJ2-7, the V gene TRBV4-2, with 10 bases that match TRBD2. Germline trimming cut 2 bases from V and 6 bases from J; bases unmatched to any gene: 10. Germline V gene sequence: CDR1 LGHNA, CDR2 YNFKEQ. The CDR3 covers 16 residues.